The sequence of this T cell receptor beta chain was determined in a study of T cell responses to AZD1222 COVID-19 vaccine. Findings of the study overall: White British donors predominated, females outnumbered males, and clonal diversity was possibly underestimated.

Sequencing used immunoSEQ multiplex PCR; TCRdb keeps in-frame clones, though not all of them. The sample includes more than 100,000 clones, approximately 90% seen only once; the top ten take around 2.6%. From germline, CDR1 is SGHNT and CDR2 YYREEE (reference sequence). CDR3 size: 15 residues. V dropped 3 bases and J dropped 8 bases, with 15 bases sitting between them. This clone was seen only once. Its specificity is unknown. This TCR derives from an adult who received the AZD1222 COVID-19 vaccine. Sequences were derived from peripheral blood, sampled 28 days after the second AZD1222 dose. The V call is TRBV5-4, the J call TRBJ1-6; D perhaps matches TRBD1 (5 bases). In nucleotides, the CDR3 is TGTGCCAGCAGCTCAGGGCAGAGGAGGGATTCACCCCTCCACTTT. Its protein product is CASSSGQRRDSPLHF. Supplemented by reference TRBV5-4 and TRBJ1-6, the full variable domain reads ETGVTQSPTHLIKTRGQQVTLRCSSQSGHNTVSWYQQALGQGPQFIFQYYREEENGRGNFPPRFSGLQFPNYSSELNVNALELDDSALYLCASSSGQRRDSPLHFGNGTRLTVT.